These T cell receptor beta chains were read from a single sample in a study of blood T cell repertoires in COVID-19. Sequencing was performed with immunoSEQ multiplex PCR; in TCRdb, only in-frame clones are kept and a portion is missing. The table lists 200,000 or so clones, 80% to 85% of them singletons. The sample consisted of peripheral blood. The receptors were sampled from a human donor in a cohort sampled during active COVID-19. CDR3s leave out the opening cysteine and the closing phenylalanine or tryptophan. Fields, in order: V gene, J gene, CDR3 protein.

TRBV6-2/TRBV6-3	TRBJ1-3	ASSKRQGADGNTIY
TRBV24-1	TRBJ1-2	ATSDSRQPYYGYT
TRBV2	TRBJ1-2	ASSPRTGSNYGYT
TRBV7-9	TRBJ2-2	ASSFGQTGELF
TRBV4-1	TRBJ1-2	ASSPPGRDWANYGYT
TRBV5-6	TRBJ1-2	ASSLSTDYGYT
TRBV9	TRBJ1-3	ASSPGIFGNTIY
TRBV5-4	TRBJ2-7	ASSPTGGSYEQY
TRBV6-5	TRBJ2-7	ASSYNSASYEQY
TRBV2	TRBJ2-7	AARKSYEQY
TRBV18	TRBJ2-7	ASSPQWTASYEQY
TRBV19	TRBJ1-5	ASRVQGFSNQPQH
TRBV5-4	TRBJ2-2	ASGIFTDGELF
TRBV7-9	TRBJ1-1	ASSGQDVENTEAF